This T cell receptor beta chain is drawn from a study of cytotoxic CD8 clonotypes in ibrutinib-treated CLL. CDR1 LNHNV and CDR2 YYDKDF come from the germline V gene (reference sequence). This CDR3 region has 17 residues. The V end was cut by 1 base, the J end by 1 base, with 16 bases between. The table came from immunoSEQ multiplex PCR; TCRdb's copy has only in-frame clones and leaves some out. Found here are hundreds of thousands of clones, more than 75% of them singletons; the top ten hold over 9.5%. This TCR came from a human donor with chronic lymphocytic leukemia. The gene calls are TRBV15 and TRBJ2-5; no clear D gene. The source was PBMCs, collected after 12 months of ibrutinib treatment. CDR3: CATSRGPITRSQETQYF. CDR3 DNA sequence: TGTGCCACCAGCAGAGGACCAATAACAAGATCCCAAGAGACCCAGTACTTC.